This T cell receptor beta chain was recorded in a study of blood T cell repertoires in COVID-19. Study summary: PBMCs, B-cell-depleted T cells, or T cells provided the cDNA or gDNA that made up the material.

CDR1 is LGHDT, CDR2 YNNKEL, per germline (reference sequence). The CDR3 spans 15 residues. The V segment lost 2 bases and the J segment 7 bases; nucleotides outside the gene matches: 5. Data came from immunoSEQ multiplex PCR; TCRdb stores just in-frame clones and leaves some out. The table has about 250,000 clones, approximately 86% seen once; the top ten hold about 1.6%. V is TRBV3-1 (or the pseudogene TRBV3-2) and J is TRBJ1-6; 7 positions agree with TRBD1. Sequencing input: peripheral blood. This TCR came from a woman aged 55-70 years who had recovered from COVID-19. Here the CDR3 reads CASSQSRGQNSPLHF. CDR3 nucleotide sequence: TGTGCCAGCAGCCAATCAAGGGGGCAAAATTCACCCCTCCACTTT.